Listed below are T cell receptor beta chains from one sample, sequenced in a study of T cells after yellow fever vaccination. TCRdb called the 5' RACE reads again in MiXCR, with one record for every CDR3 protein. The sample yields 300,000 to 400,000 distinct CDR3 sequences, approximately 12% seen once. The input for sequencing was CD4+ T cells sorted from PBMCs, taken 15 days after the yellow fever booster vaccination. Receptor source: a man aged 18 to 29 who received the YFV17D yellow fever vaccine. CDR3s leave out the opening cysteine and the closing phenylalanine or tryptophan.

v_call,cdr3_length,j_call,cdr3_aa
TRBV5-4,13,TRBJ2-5,ASSLEMGLQETQY
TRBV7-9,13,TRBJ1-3,AIPTGYLSGNTIY
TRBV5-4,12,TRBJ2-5,ASSPASGLETQY
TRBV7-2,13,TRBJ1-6,ASSLSVQGDSPLH
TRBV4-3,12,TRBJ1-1,ASSHPDRDTEAF
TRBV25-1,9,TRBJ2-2,ASSPAGELF
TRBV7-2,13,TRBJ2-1,ASSASGGAGNEQF
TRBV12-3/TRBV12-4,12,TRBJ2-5,ASSPSIVRETQY
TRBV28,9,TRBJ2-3,ASSSTSWSY
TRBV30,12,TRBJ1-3,AWSALGQGNTIY
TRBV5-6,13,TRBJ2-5,ASSLAGAGRETQY
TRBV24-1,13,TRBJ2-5,ATSDVAGSAETQY
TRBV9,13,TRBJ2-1,ASSAVAGGVNEQF
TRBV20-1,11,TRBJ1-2,SAAGQGERGYT
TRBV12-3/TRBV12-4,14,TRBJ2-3,ASSPPWTGGQYTQY
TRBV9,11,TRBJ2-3,ASSVDQKDTQY
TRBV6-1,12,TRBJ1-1,ASSAAGSNTEAF
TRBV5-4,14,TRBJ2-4,ASSYWKGAGGNIQY
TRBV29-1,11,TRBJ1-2,SVEAERAYGYT
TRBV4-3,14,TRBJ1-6,ASSQGPGQSHSPLH
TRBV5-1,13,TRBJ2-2,ASSGSRGESGELF
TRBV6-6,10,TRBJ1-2,ASRPQGSGYT
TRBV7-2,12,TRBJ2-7,ASSFAGRIYEQY
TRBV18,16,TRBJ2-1,ASSPRAGGTGSYNEQF
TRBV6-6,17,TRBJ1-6,ASSYSGLRDSSYNSPLH
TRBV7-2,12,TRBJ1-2,ASSLVAGGEGYT
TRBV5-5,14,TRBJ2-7,ASSLFFGGTDYEQY
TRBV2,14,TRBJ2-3,ASSFTAGASTDTQY
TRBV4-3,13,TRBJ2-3,ASSLQTSGGAQQY
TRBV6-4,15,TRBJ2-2,ASRTPSNDYSTGELF
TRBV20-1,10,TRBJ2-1,SATDGDNEQF
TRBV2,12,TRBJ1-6,ASRAGTVGSPLH
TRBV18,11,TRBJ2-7,ASSPGQGNEQY
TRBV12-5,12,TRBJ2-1,ASGLGQGYNEQF
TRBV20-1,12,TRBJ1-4,SARDRAGLEKLF
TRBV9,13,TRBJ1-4,ASSPGVPEGEKLF
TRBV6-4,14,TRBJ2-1,ASSDTAGVSYNEQF
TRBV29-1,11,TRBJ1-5,SVEVQENQPQH
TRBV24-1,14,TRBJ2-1,ATSDSWASSYNEQF
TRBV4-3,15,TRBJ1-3,ASSPSTVSVSGNTIY
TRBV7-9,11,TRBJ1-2,ASSSDRVYGYT
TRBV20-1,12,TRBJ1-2,SARRRQGGYGYT
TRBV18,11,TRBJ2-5,ASSAGAQETQY
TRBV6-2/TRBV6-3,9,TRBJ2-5,ASSDVGTQY
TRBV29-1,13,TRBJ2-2,SVVTGGLNTGELF
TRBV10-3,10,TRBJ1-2,ATADSYYGYT
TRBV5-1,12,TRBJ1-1,ASRPGQGDTEAF
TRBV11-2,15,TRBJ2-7,ASSLDARTAPLYEQY
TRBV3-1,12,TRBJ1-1,ASSQGVSSALAF
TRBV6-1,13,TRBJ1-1,ASSDFGRGYTEAF
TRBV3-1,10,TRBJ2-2,ASSQVRGELF